This T cell receptor (beta chain) is from a study of technical replicates of blood from several donors. Looked up from germline, CDR1 is MGHRA and CDR2 is YSYEKL. J gave up 7 bases and V 1 base, and 14 bases lay outside the gene matches. The CDR3 length is 19 residues. Produced via immunoSEQ multiplex PCR; TCRdb's table is partial and in-frame only. This sample has 60,000 or so clones, with about 97% found just once. V is TRBV4-1 and J is TRBJ2-1, with 12 bases lining up with TRBD2. The sequence derives from a human donor in good health. Sample: T cells isolated from PBMCs. The CDR3 DNA sequence: TGCGCCAGCAGCCAAGGGGGGGCCTCTAGCGGGAGGGCCAGTAATGAGCAGTTCTTC. This encodes CASSQGGASSGRASNEQFF.